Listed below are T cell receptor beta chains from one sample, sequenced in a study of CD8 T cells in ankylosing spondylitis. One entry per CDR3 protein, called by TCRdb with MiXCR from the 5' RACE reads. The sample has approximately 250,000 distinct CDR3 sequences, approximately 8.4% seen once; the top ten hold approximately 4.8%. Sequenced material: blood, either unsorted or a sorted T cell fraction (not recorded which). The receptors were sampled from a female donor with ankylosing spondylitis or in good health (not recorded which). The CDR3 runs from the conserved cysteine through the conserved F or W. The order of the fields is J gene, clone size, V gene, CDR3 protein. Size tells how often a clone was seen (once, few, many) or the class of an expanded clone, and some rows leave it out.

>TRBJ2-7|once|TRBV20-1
CSARAVGNGEQYF
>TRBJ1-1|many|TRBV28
CASSLAWAPFEAFF
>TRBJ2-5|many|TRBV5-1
CASSLGTTQETQYF
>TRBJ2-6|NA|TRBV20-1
CSAPSWVSGANVLTF
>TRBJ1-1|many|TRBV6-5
CASSYTPGQGFEAFF
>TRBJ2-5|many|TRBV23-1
CASSQSPPGPRKETQYF
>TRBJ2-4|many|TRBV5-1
CASRDTSSENIQYF
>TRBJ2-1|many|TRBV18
CASSPGQSNEQFF
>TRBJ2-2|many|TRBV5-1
CASSQYPNTGELFF
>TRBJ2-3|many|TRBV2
CASSPLAPSVDTQYF
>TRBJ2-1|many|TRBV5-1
CASSFKAGRNEQFF
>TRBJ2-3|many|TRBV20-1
CSASPMDTQYF
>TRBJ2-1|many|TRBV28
CASVVSGNGYNEQFF
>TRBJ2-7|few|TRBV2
CASSGTSGRGYEQYF
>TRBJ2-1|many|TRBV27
CASSSLAGGPYEQFF
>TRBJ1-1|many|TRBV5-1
CASSLRQDTEAFF
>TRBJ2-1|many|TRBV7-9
CASSPRPPSTTNEQFF
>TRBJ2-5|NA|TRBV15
CATSKGSQETQYF
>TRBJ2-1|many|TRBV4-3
CASSQGRGYNEQFF
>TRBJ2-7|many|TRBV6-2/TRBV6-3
CASRRTSVYEQYF
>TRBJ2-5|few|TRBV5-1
CASSLVTSGTETQYF
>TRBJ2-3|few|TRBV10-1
CASSDRGQASGDTQYF
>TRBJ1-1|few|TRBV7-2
CASSETGMDTEAFF
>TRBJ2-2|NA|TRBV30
CAWSVEGTGELFF
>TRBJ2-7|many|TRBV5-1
CASSSEGGSEQYF
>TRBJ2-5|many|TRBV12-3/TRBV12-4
CASSLRTQETQYF
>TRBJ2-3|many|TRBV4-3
CASSQASGGPGDTQYF
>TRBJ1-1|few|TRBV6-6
CASSAGPLNTEAFF
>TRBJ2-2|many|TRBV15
CATSRDRENTGELFF
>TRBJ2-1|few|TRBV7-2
CASSYRTATGEQFF
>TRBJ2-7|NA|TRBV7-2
CASSLRSGKAYEQYF
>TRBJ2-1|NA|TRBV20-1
CSARETRASGRFDEQFF
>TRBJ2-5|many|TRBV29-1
CSVATSGAQETQYF